This T cell receptor beta chain was identified in a study of cytomegalovirus exposure and HLA in healthy donors. On the study more broadly: Among the 400 or so donors who were genotyped, roughly 86% fell in the genetic ancestry cluster that is associated with self-reported Caucasian donors. Study observations and caveats: Some public TCRs appeared in many individuals, while most sequences were rare.

Regarding this clone: What it binds is unknown.

Healthy bone marrow donors made up the donor group. The PCR employed 60 Vbeta primers together with 13 Jbeta primers. Authors' methods: Later, about 80 million unique TCR beta chains were counted in an analysis, and some 11 million of them were shared. The protocol was immunoSEQ multiplex PCR, while the TCRdb copy is restricted to in-frame clones and leaves out a portion. V and J calls plus clone size are reproduced from that table; the DNA served to infer D and trimming. Here the sample spans about 190,000 clones, over 60% being singletons. The V gene's germline CDR1 is SGHNT and CDR2 YENEEA. CDR3 length equals 14 residues. Trimming removed 5 bases at V and 6 bases at J, with 13 bases between.

Sequencing used PBMCs. The rearrangement uses TRBV11-3 and TRBJ2-2; D is possibly TRBD2 (6 bases). The sequence derives from a woman aged 40 to 50 in good health and CMV-seronegative. CDR3 sequence reads: CASSPGVGAGELFF. The CDR3 nucleotides are TGTGCCAGCAGCCCGGGGGTGGGAGCCGGGGAGCTGTTTTTT.